This entry features one T cell receptor (beta chain) sequence. The antigen is undetermined. The source of the sample is a study of T cell responses to AZD1222 COVID-19 vaccine. Per germline, CDR1 SGHRS and CDR2 YFSETQ. V was clipped by 5 bases and J by 5 bases; unmatched bases: 9. This CDR3 is built from 15 residues. Notes on the study in general: Repertoires were obtained only post-peak T cell response.

Clones were read by immunoSEQ multiplex PCR, and TCRdb kept only the in-frame ones, dropping some. Of more than 95,000 clones listed, approximately 87% are singletons. This TCR was sampled from an adult in good health. V gene TRBV5-1 combines with J gene TRBJ2-2, with 7 bases aligning to TRBD1. Sequenced material: peripheral blood, taken on day 0 of AZD1222 vaccination. The CDR3: CASRSGTGATGELFF. The CDR3 bases are TGCGCCAGCAGATCCGGAACAGGGGCTACCGGGGAGCTGTTTTTT. Full variable domain (remainder filled in from reference TRBV5-1 and TRBJ2-2): KAGVTQTPRYLIKTRGQQVTLSCSPISGHRSVSWYQQTPGQGLQFLFEYFSETQRNKGNFPGRFSGRQFSNSRSEMNVSTLELGDSALYLCASRSGTGATGELFFGEGSRLTVL.